The rows below give T cell receptor beta chains drawn from one sample of a study of tumor-infiltrating lymphocytes in primary liver carcinoma. TCRdb re-derived calls from the multiplex PCR reads in MiXCR, one entry per CDR3 protein. There are tens of thousands of distinct CDR3 sequences in the sample; around 79% occur only once, and roughly a quarter lies in the top ten. The sequencing sample was made of liver tumor tissue from sampling region 3. The receptors here all came from a man between 40 and 49 years old with primary liver carcinoma and hepatitis B virus infection. The CDR3 runs from the conserved cysteine through the conserved F or W. The order of the fields is V gene, clone size, CDR3 protein. Clone size appears in some rows only: once, few, many, or a class for an expanded clone.

TRBV6-1 once CANRRTEDTQYF
TRBV5-1 once CASSPVPGGDSTDAQYF
TRBV7-3 . CVSSGGREQYF
TRBV28 many CASSHRPHEQYF
TRBV20-1 once CSAPDRAEVTDTQYF
TRBV11-2 . CASSFRLAGRPGQQFF
TRBV29-1 . CSGLPGQGVVEQCF
TRBV11-2 . CARSLDTGLAMGEQFF
TRBV6-5 few CAGSFSGKEQPQHF
TRBV2 few CASSDYYNEQFF
TRBV29-1 . CSVGAGAAQETQYF
TRBV20-1 . CSAAAWQGGTNQPQHF
TRBV4-1 . CSSSQDLVPSDRGRSLVTEALF
TRBV7-4 few CASSVGRPVTSSSYEQYF
TRBV4-2 . CASSQGVNTVDDQFF
TRBV29-1 . CIVEDSSGRLDEQFF
TRBV6-1 . CAISPGLAAYVEYF
TRBV7-9 medium-sized CASSPTGGSGNTIYF
TRBV11-2 . CASSLVSRGSRQETQHF
TRBV11-2 . CAIGQNVRGAGNVQYF
TRBV6-5 . CASRPTGPNTQVFF
TRBV28 . CVSSPWAEAFF
TRBV12-3/TRBV12-4 . CTSSRMPGELFF
TRBV4-1 many CASSQSRVVDTQYF
TRBV24-1 . CTTSDVFTGDSQETQYF
TRBV6-5 . CASRPGVLAYERYF
TRBV5-1 . CASPPGGSGANVLTF
TRBV11-2 once CASSFNRDRVGTGELFF
TRBV29-1 large CSVGPPSSSYNEQFF
TRBV4-1 . CASTQPKQGRYSPLHF
TRBV11-2 . CASRSRDSAHHETLYF
TRBV6-1 . CDNSQRRTDTGNTIYF
TRBV25-1 few CASSSRDTEAFF
TRBV11-2 . CASSIRLAEDFNEQFF
TRBV6-6 . CASSFGPDYVQYF
TRBV28 few CASSLGRGPNQPQHF
TRBV29-1 many CSVWGAPTGDEAFF
TRBV12-3/TRBV12-4 once CASSLMPYEQYF
TRBV11-1 . CANSSTLNTEALF
TRBV29-1 many CSVEAGDRSHLEAFF
TRBV6-6 . CASSSSGLAGGPGEHYF
TRBV6-1 . CASSSSTGTGGGGHTF
TRBV14 many CASSPSWIHTDTQYF
TRBV11-2 . CASSLDIELAMSEKFF
TRBV10-3 . CAISKMTGIVRNPYEQYF
TRBV5-1 . CASSLTSGLAYEQYF
TRBV6-6 . CASSRARETGELFF
TRBV6-1 . CASSQLVGLITDTQYF
TRBV11-2 . CASRSLDSAHQVTQYW
TRBV7-3 few CASSPNPGAGTEAFF
TRBV29-1 . CTVEPLTSETYNEQLF